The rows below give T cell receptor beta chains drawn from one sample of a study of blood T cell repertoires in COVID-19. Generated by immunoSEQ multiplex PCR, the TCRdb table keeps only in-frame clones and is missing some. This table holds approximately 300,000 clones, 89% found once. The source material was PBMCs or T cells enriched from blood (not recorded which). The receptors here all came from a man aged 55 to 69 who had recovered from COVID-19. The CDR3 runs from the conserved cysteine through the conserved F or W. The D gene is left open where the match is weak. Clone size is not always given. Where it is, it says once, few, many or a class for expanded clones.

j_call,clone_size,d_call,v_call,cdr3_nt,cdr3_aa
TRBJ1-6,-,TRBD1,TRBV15,TGTGCCACCAGCAGCGGACAGGGGGCTAATTCACCCCTCCACTTT,CATSSGQGANSPLHF
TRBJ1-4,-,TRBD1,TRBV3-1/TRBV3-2,TGTGCCAGCAGCCGACTCAGGACAGGGGGCGAAAAACTGTTTTTT,CASSRLRTGGEKLFF
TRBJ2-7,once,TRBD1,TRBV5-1,TGCGCCAGCAGCTTCTCGGTCGGGACAGTCACCTACGAGCAGTACTTC,CASSFSVGTVTYEQYF
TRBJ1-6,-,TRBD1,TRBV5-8,TGTGCCAGCAGCCTCCGGGACAGGGAAAATTCACCCCTCCACTTT,CASSLRDRENSPLHF
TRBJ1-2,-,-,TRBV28,TGTGCCAGCAGTCACTACAGCGGAGGGTACTATGGCTACACCTTC,CASSHYSGGYYGYTF
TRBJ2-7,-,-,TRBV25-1,TGTGCCAGCAGTGGTGTTCGCTACGAGCAGTACTTC,CASSGVRYEQYF
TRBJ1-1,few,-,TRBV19,TGTGCCAGTAGTATCGCGGGGGTCGGGACTGAAGCTTTCTTT,CASSIAGVGTEAFF
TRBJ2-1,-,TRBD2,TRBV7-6,TGTGCCAGCAGCACCGGGACTAGCGGAGTATACAATGAGCAGTTCTTC,CASSTGTSGVYNEQFF
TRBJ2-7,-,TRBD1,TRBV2,TGTGCCAGCAGTGAATTTCAGGGGGCGTACGAGCAGTACTTC,CASSEFQGAYEQYF
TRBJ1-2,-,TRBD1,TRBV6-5,TGTGCCAGCAGCTGGGACAGCCTTAACTATGGCTACACCTTC,CASSWDSLNYGYTF
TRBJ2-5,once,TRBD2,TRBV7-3,TGTGCCAGCAGCCGAAACTCCGGCGCGAGCGGGGTCCAGTACTTC,CASSRNSGASGVQYF
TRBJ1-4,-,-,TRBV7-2,TGTGCCAGCAGCTTAGGGCCCGGGGAGAATGAAAAACTGTTTTTT,CASSLGPGENEKLFF
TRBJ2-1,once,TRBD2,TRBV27,TGTGCCAGCAGTTTTAAGACTAGCGGGAGCGGTGAGCAGTTCTTC,CASSFKTSGSGEQFF
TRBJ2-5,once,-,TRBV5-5,TGTGCCAGCAGCTCCGGGAGTGGGCCAGAGACCCAGTACTTC,CASSSGSGPETQYF
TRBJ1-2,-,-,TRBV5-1,TGCGCCAGCAGCTTGGAGTCCGCGGTTAACTATGGCTACACCTTC,CASSLESAVNYGYTF
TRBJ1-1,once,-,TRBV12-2,TGTGCAAGTCGCTTAGAGGACAGGCTGAACACTGAAGCTTTCTTT,CASRLEDRLNTEAFF
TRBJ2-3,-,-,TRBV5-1,TGCGCCAGCAGCTTGGCGGGAGCTGGAGATACGCAGTATTTT,CASSLAGAGDTQYF
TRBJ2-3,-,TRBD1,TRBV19,TGTGCCAGTAGTGCAGGGGGCGCGGGGAGCACAGATACGCAGTATTTT,CASSAGGAGSTDTQYF
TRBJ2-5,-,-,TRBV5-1,TGCGCCAGCAGCTTGGGAGGGCTCGAAGAGACCCAGTACTTC,CASSLGGLEETQYF
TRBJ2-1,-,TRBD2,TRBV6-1,TGTGCCAGCAGTGAAGTGGGGGCGGGAGGGCCAACGAATGAGCAGTTCTTC,CASSEVGAGGPTNEQFF
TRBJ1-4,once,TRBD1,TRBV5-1,TGCGCCAGCAGCGCGAGACAGGGGTCTAATGAAAAACTGTTTTTT,CASSARQGSNEKLFF
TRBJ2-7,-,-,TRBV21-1,TGTGCCAGCAGCAAAGTGGAGGGTTACGAGCAGTACTTC,CASSKVEGYEQYF
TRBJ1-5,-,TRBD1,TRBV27,TGTGCCAGCAGCCCGGGACAGCGCAATCAGCCCCAGCATTTT,CASSPGQRNQPQHF
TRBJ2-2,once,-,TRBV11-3,TGTGCCAGCAGCTTCCGGACATTTACCGGGGAGCTGTTTTTT,CASSFRTFTGELFF
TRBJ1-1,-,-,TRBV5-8,TGTGCCAGCAGCTCCAGACTCACGGCCCGGGCTTTCTTT,CASSSRLTARAFF
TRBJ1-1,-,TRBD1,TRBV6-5,TGTGCCAGCAGTTACTCTCGGGACAGGGGTTATCTGGCTTTCTTT,CASSYSRDRGYLAFF
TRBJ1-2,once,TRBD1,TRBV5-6,TGTGCCAGCAGCCCGTGGGACAGTGGCTACACCTTC,CASSPWDSGYTF
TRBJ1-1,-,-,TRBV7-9,TGTGCCAGCAGGGGCCCCCGTGGGACTGAAGCTTTCTTT,CASRGPRGTEAFF
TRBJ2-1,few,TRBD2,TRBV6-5,TGTGCCAGCAGTTATGTAGCGGGAGGGCATTTAGAGCAGTTCTTC,CASSYVAGGHLEQFF
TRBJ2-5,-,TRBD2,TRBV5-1,TGCGCCAGCAGCTTGGGACTGCGGACTAGCGGACAAGAGACCCAGTACTTC,CASSLGLRTSGQETQYF
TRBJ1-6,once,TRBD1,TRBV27,TGTGCCAGCAGTACCCCCGGGACAGGGGTATCACCCCTCCACTTT,CASSTPGTGVSPLHF
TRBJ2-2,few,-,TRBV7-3,TGTGCCAGCAGTCCCCGTAACACCGGGGAGCTGTTTTTT,CASSPRNTGELFF
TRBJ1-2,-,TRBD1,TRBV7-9,TGTGCCAGCAGCTTGGACAGGGGGCAAACCGGCTACACCTTC,CASSLDRGQTGYTF
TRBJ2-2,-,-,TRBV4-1,TGCGCCAGCAGACAGGGTAGGAGGGGGCAAGGCGGGGAGCTGTTTTTT,CASRQGRRGQGGELFF
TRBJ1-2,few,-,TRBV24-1,TGTGCCACCAGTGAGGCCGGGAACTATGGCTACACCTTC,CATSEAGNYGYTF
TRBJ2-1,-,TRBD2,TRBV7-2,TGTGCCAGCAGCTTAGGTCTAGCGGGAGTTGAGCAGTTCTTC,CASSLGLAGVEQFF
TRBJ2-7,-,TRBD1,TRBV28,TGTGCCAGCAGGTCCGGGACAGGGCCATCTTTC,CASRSGTGPSF
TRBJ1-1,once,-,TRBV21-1,TGTGCCAGCAGCAAAGGGGAGGGAACTGAAGCTTTCTTT,CASSKGEGTEAFF
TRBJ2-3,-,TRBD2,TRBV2,TGTGCCAGCAGTGAAGCGGCTAGCGGGGGCCTCACAGATACGCAGTATTTT,CASSEAASGGLTDTQYF
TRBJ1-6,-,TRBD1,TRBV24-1,TGTGCCACCAGTGATCTCACCCGGGACAGGGTGTGCTATAATTCACCCCTCCACTTT,CATSDLTRDRVCYNSPLHF
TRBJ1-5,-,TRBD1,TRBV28,TGTGCCAGCAGTTTAATCCGACAGGGCTATCAGCCCCAGCATTTT,CASSLIRQGYQPQHF
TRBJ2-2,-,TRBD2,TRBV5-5,TGTGCCAGCAGCATGGGGACTAGCGTACTGAGGACCTACACCGGGGAGCTGTTTTTT,CASSMGTSVLRTYTGELFF
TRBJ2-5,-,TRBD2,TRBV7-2,TGTGCCAGCAGACGTAGCGGGAGGGTCGAGACCCAGTACTTC,CASRRSGRVETQYF
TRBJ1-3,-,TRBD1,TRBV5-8,TGTGCCAGCAGCCGACAGGGTAATTATGCTGGAAACACCATATATTTT,CASSRQGNYAGNTIYF
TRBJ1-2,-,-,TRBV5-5,TGTGCCAGCAGCTTGGAGCGGGGTTCGGGGTATGGCTACACCTTC,CASSLERGSGYGYTF
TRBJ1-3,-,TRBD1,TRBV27,TGTGCCAGCAGGGACAGGGCAATTTCTGGAAACACCATATATTTT,CASRDRAISGNTIYF
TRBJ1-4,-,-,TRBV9,TGTGCCAGCAGCGTAGGGGCTGTGGGTGAAAAACTGTTTTTT,CASSVGAVGEKLFF
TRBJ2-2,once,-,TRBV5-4,TGTGCCAGCAGCTTGGTTCAGGGGGAGCTGTTTTTT,CASSLVQGELFF
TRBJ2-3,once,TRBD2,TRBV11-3,TGTGCCAGCAGCTTAGGACTAGCGGTTGGGACAGATACGCAGTATTTT,CASSLGLAVGTDTQYF
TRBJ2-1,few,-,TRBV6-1,TGTGCCAGCAGTGAAGCGAGAAATGAGCAGTTCTTC,CASSEARNEQFF
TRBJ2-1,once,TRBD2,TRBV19,TGTGCCAGTAGTGGATTAGCGGGAGGGCCGAGGAATGAGCAGTTCTTC,CASSGLAGGPRNEQFF
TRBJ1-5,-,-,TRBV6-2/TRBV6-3,TGTGCCAGCAGTTATCAGGGGTATCAGCCCCAGCATTTT,CASSYQGYQPQHF
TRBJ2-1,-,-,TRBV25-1,TGTGCCAGCAGTGGGCGGGCGACCAATGAGCAGTTCTTC,CASSGRATNEQFF
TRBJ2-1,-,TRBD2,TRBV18,TGTGCCAGCTCACCACCGGGGGTTGCGGGAGGGCCCCACAATGAGCAGTTCTTC,CASSPPGVAGGPHNEQFF
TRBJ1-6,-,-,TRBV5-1,TGCGCCAGCAGCTTGTCCGGGTCCGGATCACCCCTCCACTTT,CASSLSGSGSPLHF
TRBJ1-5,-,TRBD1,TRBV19,TGTGCCAGTAGTGCTGACAGGGGGCCCTCCCTAAATAGCAATCAGCCCCAGCATTTT,CASSADRGPSLNSNQPQHF
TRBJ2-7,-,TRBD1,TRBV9,TGTGCCAGCAGCGCTAGGGACAGCATCGCCTACGAGCAGTACTTC,CASSARDSIAYEQYF
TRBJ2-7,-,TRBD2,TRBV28,TGTGCCAGCAGTTTCCCGACTAGCGGCGAGCAGTACTTC,CASSFPTSGEQYF